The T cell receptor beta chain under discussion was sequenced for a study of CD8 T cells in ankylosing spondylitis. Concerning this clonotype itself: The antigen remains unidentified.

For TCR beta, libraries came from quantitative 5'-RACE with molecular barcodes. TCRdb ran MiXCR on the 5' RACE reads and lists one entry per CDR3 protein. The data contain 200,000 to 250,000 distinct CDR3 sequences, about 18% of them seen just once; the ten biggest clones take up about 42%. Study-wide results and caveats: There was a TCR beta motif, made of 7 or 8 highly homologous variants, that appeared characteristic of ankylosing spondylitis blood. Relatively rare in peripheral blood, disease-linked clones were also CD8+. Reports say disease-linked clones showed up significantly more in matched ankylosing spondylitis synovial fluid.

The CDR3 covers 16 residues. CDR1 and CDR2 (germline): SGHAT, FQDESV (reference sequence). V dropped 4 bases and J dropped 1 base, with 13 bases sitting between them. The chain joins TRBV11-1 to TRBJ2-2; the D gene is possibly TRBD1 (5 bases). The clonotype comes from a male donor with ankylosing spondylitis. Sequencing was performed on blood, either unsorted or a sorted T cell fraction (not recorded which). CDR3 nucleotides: TGTGCCAGCAGCTCACAATATACAGGGAACACCGGGGAGCTGTTTTTT. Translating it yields CASSSQYTGNTGELFF.